Shown below are 3 T cell receptor beta chains from a single sample sequenced in a study of T cells in localized non-small cell lung cancer. The repertoire was sequenced with immunoSEQ multiplex PCR; TCRdb's copy has only in-frame clones and lacks some. The repertoire has under 8,000 clones, 85% to 95% of them found once; the top ten carry around 2.7%. Sample: peripheral blood, taken before any cancer treatment. These receptors were collected from a woman between 35 and 75 years old with stage I lung adenocarcinoma.

CDR3 protein: CASSQDRTGGRGYTF. The CDR3 bases are TGTGCCAGCAGCCAAGACCGGACAGGGGGACGGGGCTACACCTTC. The chain recombines TRBV14 with TRBJ1-2; 10 bases fit TRBD1. CDR1 and CDR2 from the germline V gene are SGHDN and FVKESK. This CDR3 is built from 15 residues. J lost 8 bases, V lost 0 bases, and 6 bases had no gene match.

V usage is TRBV19 and J usage is TRBJ1-1, with a weak D call TRBD1 (5 bases). The CDR3 covers 13 residues. Trimming took 3 bases from V and 7 from J, leaving 12 bases between them. From germline, CDR1 is LNHDA and CDR2 SQIVND (reference sequence). The chain's CDR3 is CASSIRRGNEAFF. The CDR3 nucleotides are TGTGCCAGTAGTATCAGAAGGGGTAATGAAGCTTTCTTT.

The rearrangement joins TRBV7-2 to TRBJ1-1; D ambiguous. CDR1 and CDR2 (germline): SGHTA, FQGNSA. V gave up 5 bases and J gave up 2 bases, with 12 bases separating them. The CDR3 runs to 14 residues. This CDR3 reads CASSPDGANTEAFF. DNA for the CDR3: TGTGCCAGCAGCCCGGACGGAGCCAACACTGAAGCTTTCTTT.